This record looks at one T cell receptor (beta chain) sequence and its context. Its cognate antigen is unknown. The entry originates in a study of cytomegalovirus exposure and HLA in healthy donors. Study-level points and caveats: A link between a missense DCLRE1C variant and TCR beta V- and J-gene trimming emerged from a later analysis. Sequencing likely generated an artifact that appeared as a cluster of highly shared sequence variants. In vitro data verified three CMV-associated chains as specific for CMV antigens. Later work associated 16,951 TCR beta sequences with HLA alleles at 0.05 false discovery rate.

V shed 4 bases, J shed 4 bases, and the junction held 26 bases outside the gene matches. This CDR3 comprises 21 residues. CDR1 is SQVTM, CDR2 ANQGSEA, per germline. Amplification used 60 Vbeta primers and 13 Jbeta primers. Here immunoSEQ multiplex PCR was the method, and the copy in TCRdb shows in-frame clones only, minus some. This repertoire includes 60,000 to 100,000 clones. The sample taken for sequencing was PBMCs. This receptor was identified in a man younger than 45 in good health and CMV-seronegative. J is TRBJ2-2 and V is TRBV29-1, with 8 bases matching TRBD1. The CDR3 region is CSVVFEPILLPGTGGTGELFF. CDR3 nucleotide sequence: TGCAGCGTTGTCTTCGAACCAATTCTACTCCCAGGGACAGGAGGCACCGGGGAGCTGTTTTTT.